A selection of T cell receptor beta chains follows, all from one sample in a study of shared clonotypes between healthy human individuals. Libraries were prepared by immunoSEQ multiplex PCR; TCRdb keeps only in-frame clonotypes and omits some of them. The sample has fewer than 1.8 million clones, approximately 98.5% seen once. Sequenced input: naive CD4+ T cells sorted from blood. All receptors come from a man aged 25 to 40 in good health. Both conserved end residues are part of each CDR3.

TRBJ2-3,TRBV7-3,CASSPQFMDTQYF
TRBJ2-3,TRBV5-1,CASSPSTSGVKDTQYF
TRBJ1-1,TRBV14,CASSPLTLDTEAFF
TRBJ2-2,TRBV7-8,CASRTRTRELFF
TRBJ2-7,TRBV6-6,CATSGTSGRKQYF
TRBJ2-7,TRBV4-1,CASSQVGGQSYEQYF
TRBJ2-1,TRBV7-9,CASSLSTSSNEQFF
TRBJ2-7,TRBV10-2,CASSESTRAEITGQYF
TRBJ2-1,TRBV28,CARPRTSARYNEQFF
TRBJ2-1,TRBV27,CASSLSIGQPYNEQFF
TRBJ2-1,TRBV10-3,CAISEGGGQFF
TRBJ2-7,TRBV5-4,CASRGGLGVSKQYF
TRBJ2-2,TRBV10-1,CASSESTKPSNTGELFF
TRBJ2-7,TRBV6-6,CASRRTGDFYEQYF
TRBJ1-2,TRBV5-1,CASSLMGSDGYTF
TRBJ2-1,TRBV9,CASSLQPGLAGGEQFF
TRBJ2-1,TRBV18,CASSQGGMGLNEQFF
TRBJ1-5,TRBV27,CASSPRGPEQPQHF
TRBJ2-1,TRBV4-1,CASSQGLAGYYNEQFF
TRBJ1-5,TRBV10-2,CASSDRIGFQHF
TRBJ2-7,TRBV7-9,CASSPGFFEQYF
TRBJ2-2,TRBV5-5,CASRGTGFGELFF
TRBJ1-4,TRBV25-1,CASSEFRATNEKLFF
TRBJ2-7,TRBV11-2,CASSFPNLLAGGFLEQYF
TRBJ2-1,TRBV7-2,CASSPKGQVGRHSYNEQFF
TRBJ2-4,TRBV25-1,CASSDARAKNIQYF
TRBJ2-1,TRBV19,CASSTPLRSVNEQFF
TRBJ1-2,TRBV10-2,CASSSDSLNYGYTF
TRBJ2-7,TRBV18,CASSPSRQATYEQYF
TRBJ2-1,TRBV19,CASSIVHNEQFF
TRBJ2-1,TRBV7-3,CASSSGTSSNEQFF
TRBJ2-7,TRBV7-9,CASSRGPGTAYEQYF
TRBJ2-7,TRBV12-2,CASRFFETGAYEQYF
TRBJ2-1,TRBV11-3,CASSFVASEINEQFF
TRBJ2-5,TRBV14,CASSQGGLFPPETQYF
TRBJ2-5,TRBV7-6,CASRTGQETQYF
TRBJ2-1,TRBV27,CASSLLGLAGGSSYNEQFF
TRBJ1-5,TRBV6-1,CATTQGAYQPQHF
TRBJ2-3,TRBV5-6,CASSRGTSARLYTQYF
TRBJ2-1,TRBV5-1,CASRTGMGYNEQFF
TRBJ2-7,TRBV5-4,CASSPGDRENEQYF
TRBJ2-2,TRBV28,CASSLLLGANTGELFF
TRBJ2-1,TRBV4-1,CASSQGPIPNEQFF
TRBJ2-3,TRBV27,CASSRPGTDTQYF
TRBJ2-7,TRBV4-3,CASSQDIAGVNEQYF
TRBJ1-5,TRBV6-5,CASSQGLASNQPQHF